This T cell receptor beta chain came from a study of OX40 agonist ivuxolimab in advanced cancers. Points from the study as a whole: Low clonal expansion, among the lowest seen, marked partial responders at 0.1-3.0 mg/kg. Expanded clones were, on average, more numerous among CD8+ T cells than CD4+. Which antigen the expanded peripheral T cells recognized is unknown. At doses 0.1 to 3.0 mg/kg, CD4+ and CD8+ clones expanded.

Comments on this clone: The antigen remains unidentified.

The assay was immunoSEQ multiplex PCR, and TCRdb's table has in-frame clones only and misses some. This table has about 80,000 clones, less than 95% appearing once. The receptor was derived from an adult with an advanced solid tumor such as melanoma, head and neck, liver or kidney cancer. The sample in question was CD4+ or CD8+ T cells sorted from blood, obtained in a trial of the OX40 agonist ivuxolimab.

The CDR3 region is CASSPTSDRGPYEQYF. CDR3 nucleotides: TGTGCCAGCAGCCCCACCTCGGACAGGGGGCCCTACGAGCAGTACTTC. The chain links TRBV11-3 to TRBJ2-7; 11 nucleotides line up with TRBD1. The CDR3 consists of 16 residues. Germline CDR1 is SGHNT and CDR2 is YENEEA. V was pared by 5 bases and J by 2 bases, with 8 bases of the junction left unmatched.